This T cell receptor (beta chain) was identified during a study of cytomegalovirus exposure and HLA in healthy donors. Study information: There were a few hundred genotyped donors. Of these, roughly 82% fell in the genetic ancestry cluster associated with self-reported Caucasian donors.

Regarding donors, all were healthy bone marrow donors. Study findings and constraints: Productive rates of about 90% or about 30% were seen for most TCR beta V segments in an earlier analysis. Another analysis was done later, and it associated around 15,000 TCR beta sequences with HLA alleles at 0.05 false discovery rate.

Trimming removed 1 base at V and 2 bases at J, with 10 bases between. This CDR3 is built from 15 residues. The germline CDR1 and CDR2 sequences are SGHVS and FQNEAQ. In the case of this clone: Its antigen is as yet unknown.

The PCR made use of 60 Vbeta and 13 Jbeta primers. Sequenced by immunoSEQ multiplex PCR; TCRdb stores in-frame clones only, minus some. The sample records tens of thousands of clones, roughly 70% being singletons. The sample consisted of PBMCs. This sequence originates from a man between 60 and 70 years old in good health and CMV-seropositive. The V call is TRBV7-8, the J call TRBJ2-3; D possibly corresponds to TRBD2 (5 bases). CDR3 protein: CASSLDGKATDTQYF. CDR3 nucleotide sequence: TGTGCCAGCAGCTTAGACGGGAAAGCCACAGATACGCAGTATTTT.